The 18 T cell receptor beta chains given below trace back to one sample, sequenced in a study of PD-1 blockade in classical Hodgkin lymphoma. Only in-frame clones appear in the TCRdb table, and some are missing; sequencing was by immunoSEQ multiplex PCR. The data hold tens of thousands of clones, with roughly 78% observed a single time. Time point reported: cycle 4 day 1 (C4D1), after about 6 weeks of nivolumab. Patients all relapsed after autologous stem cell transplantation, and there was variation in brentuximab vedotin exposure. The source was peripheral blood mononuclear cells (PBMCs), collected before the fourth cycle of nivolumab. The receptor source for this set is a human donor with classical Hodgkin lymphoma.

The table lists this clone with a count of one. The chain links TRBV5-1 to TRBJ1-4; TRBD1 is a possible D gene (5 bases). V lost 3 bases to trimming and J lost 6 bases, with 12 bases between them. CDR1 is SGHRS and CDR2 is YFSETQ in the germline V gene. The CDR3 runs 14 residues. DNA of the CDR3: TGCGCCAGCAGCTCGAGACTGGGGGATGAAAAACTGTTTTTT. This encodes CASSSRLGDEKLFF.

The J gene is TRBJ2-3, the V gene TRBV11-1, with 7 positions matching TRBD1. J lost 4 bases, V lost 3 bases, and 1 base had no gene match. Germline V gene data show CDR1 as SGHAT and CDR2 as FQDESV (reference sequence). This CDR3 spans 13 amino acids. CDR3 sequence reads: CASSFGTADTQYF. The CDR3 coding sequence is TGTGCCAGCAGCTTCGGGACAGCAGATACGCAGTATTTT.

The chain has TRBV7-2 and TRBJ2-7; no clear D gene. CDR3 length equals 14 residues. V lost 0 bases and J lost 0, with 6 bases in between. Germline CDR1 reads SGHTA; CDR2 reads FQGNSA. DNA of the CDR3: TGTGCCAGCAGCTTAGCACAGAGCTCCTACGAGCAGTACTTC. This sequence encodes CASSLAQSSYEQYF.

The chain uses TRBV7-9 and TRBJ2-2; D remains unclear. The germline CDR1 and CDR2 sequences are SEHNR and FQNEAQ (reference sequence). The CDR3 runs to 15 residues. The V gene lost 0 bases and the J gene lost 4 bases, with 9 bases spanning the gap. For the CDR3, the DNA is TGTGCCAGCAGCTTAGCCCGGGCGCCCACCGGGGAGCTGTTTTTT. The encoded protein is CASSLARAPTGELFF.

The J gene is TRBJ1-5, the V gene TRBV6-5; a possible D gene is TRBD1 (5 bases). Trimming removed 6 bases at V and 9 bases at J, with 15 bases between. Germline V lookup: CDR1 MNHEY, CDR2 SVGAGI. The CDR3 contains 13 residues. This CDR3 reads CASSWGLGLPQHF. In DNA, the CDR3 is TGTGCCAGCAGCTGGGGCTTGGGGCTGCCCCAGCATTTT.

CDR3 in DNA: TGTGCCAGCAGCCCGGGAGCGGGTGGAACCAGGGAGCAGTTCTTC. This codes for CASSPGAGGTREQFF. This sequence joins TRBV5-4 and TRBJ2-1, with D possibly being TRBD2 (6 bases). The CDR3 has 15 residues. Germline-derived CDR1 and CDR2 are SGHNT and YYREEE (reference sequence). V lost 4 bases and J lost 10, with 21 bases in between.

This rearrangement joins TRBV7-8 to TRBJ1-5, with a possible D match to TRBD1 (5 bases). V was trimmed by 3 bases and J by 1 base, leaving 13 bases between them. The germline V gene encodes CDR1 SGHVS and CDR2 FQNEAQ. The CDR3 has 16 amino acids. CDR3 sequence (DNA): TGTGCCAGCAGCTTCGTCAGGGAATGGAGCAATCAGCCCCAGCATTTT. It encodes CASSFVREWSNQPQHF.

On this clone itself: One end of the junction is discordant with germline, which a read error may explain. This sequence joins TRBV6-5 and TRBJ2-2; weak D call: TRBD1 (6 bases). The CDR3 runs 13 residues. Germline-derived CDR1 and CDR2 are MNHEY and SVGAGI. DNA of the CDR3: TGTGCCAGCACCACAGGGAACGCCGGGGAGCTGTTTTTT. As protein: CASTTGNAGELFF.

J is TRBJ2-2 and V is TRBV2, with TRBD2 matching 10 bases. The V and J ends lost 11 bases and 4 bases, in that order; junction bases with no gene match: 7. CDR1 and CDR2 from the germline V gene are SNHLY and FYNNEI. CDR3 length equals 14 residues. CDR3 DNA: TGTGCCTGCGCCGGGACTAGCGTCACCGGGGAGCTGTTTTTT. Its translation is CACAGTSVTGELFF.

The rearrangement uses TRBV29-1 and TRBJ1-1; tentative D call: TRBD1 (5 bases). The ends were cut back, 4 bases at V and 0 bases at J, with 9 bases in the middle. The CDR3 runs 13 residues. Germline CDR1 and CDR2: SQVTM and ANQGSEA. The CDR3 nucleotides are TGCAGCGTTGGTTTACAGGTGAACACTGAAGCTTTCTTT. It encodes CSVGLQVNTEAFF.

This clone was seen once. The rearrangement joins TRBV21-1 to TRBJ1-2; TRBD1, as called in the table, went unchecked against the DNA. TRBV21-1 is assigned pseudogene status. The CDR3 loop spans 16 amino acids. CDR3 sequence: CASRKPLTGTNYGYTF. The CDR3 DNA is TGTGCCAGCAGAAAACCCCTAACAGGGACCAACTATGGCTACACCTTC.

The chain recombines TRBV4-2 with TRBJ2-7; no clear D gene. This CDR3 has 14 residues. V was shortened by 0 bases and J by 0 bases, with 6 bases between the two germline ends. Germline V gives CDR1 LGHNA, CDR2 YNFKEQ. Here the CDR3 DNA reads TGTGCCAGCAGCCAAGAGACCTTCTCCTACGAGCAGTACTTC. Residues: CASSQETFSYEQYF.

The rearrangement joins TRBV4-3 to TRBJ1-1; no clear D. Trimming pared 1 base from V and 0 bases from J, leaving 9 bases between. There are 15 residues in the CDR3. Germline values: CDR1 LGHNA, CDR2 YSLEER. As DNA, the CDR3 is TGCGCCAGCAGCCAAGGAGTCGGGATGAACACTGAAGCTTTCTTT. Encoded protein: CASSQGVGMNTEAFF.

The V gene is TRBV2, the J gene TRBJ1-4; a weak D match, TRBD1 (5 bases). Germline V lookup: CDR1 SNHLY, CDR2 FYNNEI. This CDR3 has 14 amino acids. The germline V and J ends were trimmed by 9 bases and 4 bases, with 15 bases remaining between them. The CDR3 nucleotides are TGTGCCAGTGACCTGGGGGTGGATAATGAAAAACTGTTTTTT. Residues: CASDLGVDNEKLFF.

The CDR3 sequence is CASSVCPRREGKETQYF. CDR3 sequence (DNA): TGTGCCAGCAGCGTATGCCCCCGTCGCGAGGGGAAAGAGACCCAGTACTTC. The J gene is TRBJ2-5, the V gene TRBV9; D may be TRBD1 or TRBD2 (5 bases each). The CDR3 contains 17 residues. Germline V gene lookup returns CDR1 SGDLS and CDR2 YYNGEE. Trimming cost V 1 base and J 3 bases, with 19 bases left between them.

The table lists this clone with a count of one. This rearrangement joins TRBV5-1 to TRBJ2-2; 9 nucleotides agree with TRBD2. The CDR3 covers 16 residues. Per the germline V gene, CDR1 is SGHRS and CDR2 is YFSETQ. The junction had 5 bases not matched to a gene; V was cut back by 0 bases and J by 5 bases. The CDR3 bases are TGCGCCAGCAGCTTGGACTTAGCGGGAGTGACCGGGGAGCTGTTTTTT. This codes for CASSLDLAGVTGELFF.

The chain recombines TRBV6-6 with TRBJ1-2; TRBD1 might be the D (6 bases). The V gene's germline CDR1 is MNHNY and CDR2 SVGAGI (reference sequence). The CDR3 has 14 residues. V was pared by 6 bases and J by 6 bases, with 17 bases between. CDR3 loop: CASSLGGAENGYTF. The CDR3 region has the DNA TGTGCCAGCAGCCTAGGGGGGGCAGAGAATGGCTACACCTTC.

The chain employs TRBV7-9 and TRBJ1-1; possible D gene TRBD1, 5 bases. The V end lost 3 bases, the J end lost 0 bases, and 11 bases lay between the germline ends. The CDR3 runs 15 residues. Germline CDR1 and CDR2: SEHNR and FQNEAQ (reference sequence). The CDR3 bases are TGTGCCAGCAGCTTGACAGTGAGGTTGAACACTGAAGCTTTCTTT. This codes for CASSLTVRLNTEAFF. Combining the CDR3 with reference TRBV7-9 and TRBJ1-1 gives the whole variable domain DTGVSQNPRHKITKRGQNVTFRCDPISEHNRLYWYRQTLGQGPEFLTYFQNEAQLEKSRLLSDRFSAERPKGSFSTLEIQRTEQGDSAMYLCASSLTVRLNTEAFFGQGTRLTVV.